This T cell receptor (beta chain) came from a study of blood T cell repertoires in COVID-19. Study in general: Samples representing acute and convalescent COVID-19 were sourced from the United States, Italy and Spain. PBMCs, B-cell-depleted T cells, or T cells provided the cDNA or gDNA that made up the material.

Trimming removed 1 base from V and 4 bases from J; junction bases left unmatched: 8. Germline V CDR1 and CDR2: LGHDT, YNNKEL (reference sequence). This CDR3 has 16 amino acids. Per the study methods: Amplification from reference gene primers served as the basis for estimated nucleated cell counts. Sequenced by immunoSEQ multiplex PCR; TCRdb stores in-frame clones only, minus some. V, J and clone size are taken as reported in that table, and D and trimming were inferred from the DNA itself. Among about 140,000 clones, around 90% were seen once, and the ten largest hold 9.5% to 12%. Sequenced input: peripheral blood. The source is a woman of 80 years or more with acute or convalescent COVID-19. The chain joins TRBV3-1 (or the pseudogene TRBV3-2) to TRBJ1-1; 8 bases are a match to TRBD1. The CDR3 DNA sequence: TGTGCCAGCAGCCAAGGCCTAGACAGGGGTCGCACTGAAGCTTTCTTT. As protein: CASSQGLDRGRTEAFF.